Listed below are T cell receptor beta chains from one sample, sequenced in a study of T cell changes during pregnancy in multiple sclerosis. Produced via immunoSEQ multiplex PCR; TCRdb's table is partial and in-frame only. The sample has under 60,000 clones; 94% are singletons. Source: CD4+ T cells from peripheral blood mononuclear cells, taken in the third trimester of pregnancy. The receptors here all came from a female donor with multiple sclerosis, enrolled in a pregnancy study. Both conserved end residues are part of each CDR3. A D gene is named only where the DNA matches it firmly. Size tells how often a clone was seen (once, few, many) or the class of an expanded clone, and some rows leave it out.

D: TRBD2
V: TRBV6-1
J: TRBJ2-1
size: once
DNA: TGTGCCAGCAGGAGACTAGCGGAGATATACAATGAGCAGTTCTTC
CDR3: CASRRLAEIYNEQFF

D: TRBD1
V: TRBV5-6
J: TRBJ2-5
size: -
DNA: TGTGCCAGCAGCCGCCCAGGGGGCCGGGAGACCCAGTACTTC
CDR3: CASSRPGGRETQYF

D: TRBD1
V: TRBV13
J: TRBJ2-6
size: -
DNA: TGTGCCAGCAACATACAGGGGGCTGGGGCCAACGTCCTGACTTTC
CDR3: CASNIQGAGANVLTF

D: -
V: TRBV5-1
J: TRBJ1-1
size: -
DNA: TGCGCCAGCAAGGTCCGGGACATCACGACGAACACTGAAGCTTTCTTT
CDR3: CASKVRDITTNTEAFF

D: -
V: TRBV19
J: TRBJ2-1
size: -
DNA: TGTGCCAGTAGTATTATAGCCGGGACTTCAATCTACAATGAGCAGTTCTTC
CDR3: CASSIIAGTSIYNEQFF

D: TRBD1
V: TRBV28
J: TRBJ1-3
size: -
DNA: TGTGCCAGCAGTTCCGGGTCTTCAGGGGGCACCATATATTTT
CDR3: CASSSGSSGGTIYF

D: -
V: TRBV5-1
J: TRBJ2-5
size: few
DNA: TGCGCCAGCAGGCAGGGTCTTTACCAAGAGACCCAGTACTTC
CDR3: CASRQGLYQETQYF

D: -
V: TRBV9
J: TRBJ1-2
size: -
DNA: TGTGCCAGCAGCGTAGGACAGGTCCATCATAACTATGGCTACACCTTC
CDR3: CASSVGQVHHNYGYTF

D: -
V: TRBV7-7
J: TRBJ2-2
size: -
DNA: TGTGCCAGCAGCTCCTCAGGGGTGGGCACCGGGGAGCTGTTTTTT
CDR3: CASSSSGVGTGELFF

D: -
V: TRBV9
J: TRBJ2-7
size: -
DNA: TGTGCCAGCAGCGTAGCCGGGGGAAGTTCCTACGAGCAGTACTTC
CDR3: CASSVAGGSSYEQYF

D: -
V: TRBV5-1
J: TRBJ2-1
size: -
DNA: TGCGCCAGCAGCTTGGGGGGAGCTAGCAAGCAGTTCTTC
CDR3: CASSLGGASKQFF

D: TRBD2
V: TRBV9
J: TRBJ2-7
size: -
DNA: TGTGCCAGCAGCCCCCGGACTAGCAACTACGAGCAGTACTTC
CDR3: CASSPRTSNYEQYF

D: -
V: TRBV6-5
J: TRBJ2-6
size: -
DNA: TGTGCCAGCAGTTACCAGGTGGATTCTGGGGCCAACGTCCTGACTTTC
CDR3: CASSYQVDSGANVLTF

D: TRBD2
V: TRBV28
J: TRBJ2-1
size: -
DNA: TGTGCCAGCAGTGCCCGGGGCGGGAGGTCCTACAATGAGCAGTTCTTC
CDR3: CASSARGGRSYNEQFF

D: TRBD2
V: TRBV19
J: TRBJ2-7
size: -
DNA: TGTGCCAGTAGAAAGAGTAGCGGGAATGCCTACGAGCAGTACTTC
CDR3: CASRKSSGNAYEQYF

D: -
V: TRBV2
J: TRBJ2-5
size: -
DNA: TGTGCCAGCAGCGGGGAAGAGACCCAGTACTTC
CDR3: CASSGEETQYF

D: TRBD1
V: TRBV27
J: TRBJ1-1
size: -
DNA: TGTGCCAGCAGTTCCACAGGGGTTGGAATGAACACTGAAGCTTTCTTT
CDR3: CASSSTGVGMNTEAFF

D: -
V: TRBV15
J: TRBJ1-2
size: -
DNA: TGTGCCACCAGCAGAGATTTTCAGTTTAACTATGGCTACACCTTC
CDR3: CATSRDFQFNYGYTF

D: -
V: TRBV11-1
J: TRBJ2-1
size: -
DNA: TGTGCCAGCAATATCTTTACCGGGGTAAATGAGCAGTTCTTC
CDR3: CASNIFTGVNEQFF

D: -
V: TRBV19
J: TRBJ1-1
size: -
DNA: TGTGCCAGTAGTACGCCCGTCACAGGGTTTCTCCGGGGCACTGAAGCTTTCTTT
CDR3: CASSTPVTGFLRGTEAFF

D: TRBD1
V: TRBV19
J: TRBJ1-5
size: -
DNA: TGTGCCAGTAGTACCGGACAGGGGGCGTTCGGGGTGTTTAATCAGCCCCAGCATTTT
CDR3: CASSTGQGAFGVFNQPQHF

D: -
V: TRBV7-2
J: TRBJ1-5
size: -
DNA: TGTGCCAGCAGCCCGCCATGGGCGGGGAGCAATCAGCCCCAGCATTTT
CDR3: CASSPPWAGSNQPQHF

D: -
V: TRBV2
J: TRBJ2-7
size: -
DNA: TGTGCCAGCAAAGAGGACAGACCTTCCTACGAGCAGTACTTC
CDR3: CASKEDRPSYEQYF

D: -
V: TRBV4-2
J: TRBJ2-3
size: -
DNA: TGTGCCAGCAGCCCGGCGGCTAGGTTCACAGATACGCAGTATTTT
CDR3: CASSPAARFTDTQYF

D: -
V: TRBV7-6
J: TRBJ1-5
size: -
DNA: TGTGCCAGCAGCTTAGAGACAGCCCAACAGCCCCAGCATTTT
CDR3: CASSLETAQQPQHF

D: -
V: TRBV18
J: TRBJ1-1
size: -
DNA: TGTGCCAGCTCAATCCGCCCCGACAGTGAAGCTTTCTTT
CDR3: CASSIRPDSEAFF

D: TRBD1
V: TRBV25-1
J: TRBJ1-1
size: -
DNA: TGTGCCAGCAGTGAGAGACAGGGAAACACTGAAGCTTTCTTT
CDR3: CASSERQGNTEAFF

D: TRBD1
V: TRBV2
J: TRBJ1-1
size: -
DNA: TGTGCCAGCAGTCGGACAGGGGTGGACACTGAAGCTTTCTTT
CDR3: CASSRTGVDTEAFF

D: -
V: TRBV27
J: TRBJ1-5
size: -
DNA: TGTGCCAGCAGTTCCAGGATAGAGGGTCAGCCCCAGCATTTT
CDR3: CASSSRIEGQPQHF

D: -
V: TRBV2
J: TRBJ1-2
size: -
DNA: TGTGCCAGCAGTGAAACAGGGATGGGTGGCTACACCTTC
CDR3: CASSETGMGGYTF

D: TRBD2
V: TRBV19
J: TRBJ2-3
size: -
DNA: TGTGCCAGTAGCATGACTCAAGGAGGGCTAGCGGGTTTCCCAGATACGCAGTATTTT
CDR3: CASSMTQGGLAGFPDTQYF

D: -
V: TRBV28
J: TRBJ1-2
size: -
DNA: TGTGCCAGCAGTCCAGTCAAGTTCATTTATGGCTACACCTTC
CDR3: CASSPVKFIYGYTF

D: TRBD2
V: TRBV19
J: TRBJ2-7
size: -
DNA: TGTGCCAGTAGTAAACCTATAGCGGGAGGACGCGAGCAGTACTTC
CDR3: CASSKPIAGGREQYF

D: -
V: TRBV14
J: TRBJ2-2
size: -
DNA: TGTGCCAGCAGCCCCCGTCCGGGACTTAACACCGGGGAGCTGTTTTTT
CDR3: CASSPRPGLNTGELFF

D: TRBD1
V: TRBV29-1
J: TRBJ1-2
size: few
DNA: TGCAGCGTGACAGGGACCGATGGCTACACCTTC
CDR3: CSVTGTDGYTF

D: TRBD2
V: TRBV4-1
J: TRBJ2-3
size: -
DNA: TGCGCCAGCAGCCAAGCTCCTAGCGGGAGGGGCACAGATACGCAGTATTTT
CDR3: CASSQAPSGRGTDTQYF

D: TRBD1
V: TRBV5-1
J: TRBJ2-1
size: -
DNA: TGCGCCAGCAGCTTGAACGAACAGGGGTCCTACAATGAGCAGTTCTTC
CDR3: CASSLNEQGSYNEQFF

D: TRBD1
V: TRBV7-2
J: TRBJ2-7
size: -
DNA: TGTGCCAGCAGCTTAGTTGGGACAGGGGCGGTTAGGGAGCAGTACTTC
CDR3: CASSLVGTGAVREQYF

D: -
V: TRBV11-3
J: TRBJ2-1
size: -
DNA: TGTGCCAGCAGCTCGTCCGGGACTTTCATCCTTGAGCAGTTCTTC
CDR3: CASSSSGTFILEQFF

D: TRBD1
V: TRBV6-5
J: TRBJ2-2
size: -
DNA: TGTGCCAGCAGCCGACAGGGGGGGACCGGGGAGCTGTTTTTT
CDR3: CASSRQGGTGELFF

D: -
V: TRBV28
J: TRBJ2-6
size: once
DNA: TGTGCCAGCAGAGGCAGGGCGGTGGCTGGGGCCAACGTCCTGACTTTC
CDR3: CASRGRAVAGANVLTF

D: TRBD1
V: TRBV6-5
J: TRBJ2-5
size: -
DNA: TGTGTCAGCAGTGGAGAGGGGGCTATTGAGACCCAGTACTTC
CDR3: CVSSGEGAIETQYF

D: -
V: TRBV27
J: TRBJ1-1
size: few
DNA: TGTGCCAGCAGTTTAGGCCCCCGGGGGTCTGAAGCTTTCTTT
CDR3: CASSLGPRGSEAFF

D: -
V: TRBV7-9
J: TRBJ2-6
size: -
DNA: TGTGCCAGCAGCCAACTCTCTGGGGCCAACGTCCTGACTTTC
CDR3: CASSQLSGANVLTF

D: -
V: TRBV5-1
J: TRBJ1-5
size: -
DNA: TGCGCCAGCAGTCCAAGGAGGTATAGCAATCAGCCCCAGCATTTT
CDR3: CASSPRRYSNQPQHF

D: -
V: TRBV21-1
J: TRBJ1-1
size: -
DNA: TGTGCCAGCAGCTCACAGGACAGTCTCATGAACACTGAAGCTTTCTTT
CDR3: CASSSQDSLMNTEAFF

D: -
V: TRBV5-6
J: TRBJ1-2
size: -
DNA: TGTGCCAGCAGCTTAAGCTTCAACTATGGCTACACCTTC
CDR3: CASSLSFNYGYTF

D: TRBD2
V: TRBV27
J: TRBJ2-3
size: -
DNA: TGTGCCAGCAGTACCCGGCTAGCGGGGGTCACAGATACGCAGTATTTT
CDR3: CASSTRLAGVTDTQYF

D: -
V: TRBV27
J: TRBJ2-5
size: -
DNA: TGTGCCAGCAAAAGGGGACAACCCCAAGAGACCCAGTACTTC
CDR3: CASKRGQPQETQYF

D: -
V: TRBV18
J: TRBJ2-3
size: -
DNA: TGTGCCAGCTCACCACCTTCATCAGATACGCAGTATTTT
CDR3: CASSPPSSDTQYF

D: -
V: TRBV28
J: TRBJ1-2
size: once
DNA: TGTGCCAGCGGGGCTTGGTTGGCTGCGAATGGCTACACCTTC
CDR3: CASGAWLAANGYTF

D: -
V: TRBV2
J: TRBJ2-7
size: -
DNA: TGTGCCAGCAGGGGGCCGGGTGAGCAGTACTTC
CDR3: CASRGPGEQYF

D: -
V: TRBV2
J: TRBJ1-2
size: once
DNA: TGTGCCAGATTCGGAGGTCAGGCAGCTAACTATGGCTACACCTTC
CDR3: CARFGGQAANYGYTF

D: -
V: TRBV28
J: TRBJ2-3
size: -
DNA: TGTGCCAGCAGTTTATCAGGGGCGGGCACAGATACGCAGTATTTT
CDR3: CASSLSGAGTDTQYF

D: TRBD2
V: TRBV9
J: TRBJ2-3
size: -
DNA: TGTGCCAGCAGCGTAGGGGCTAGCGGGGGAACAGATACGCAGTATTTT
CDR3: CASSVGASGGTDTQYF

D: TRBD1
V: TRBV2
J: TRBJ2-2
size: -
DNA: TGTGCCAGCCGGGACAGGGTCAGCGGGGAGCTGTTTTTT
CDR3: CASRDRVSGELFF

D: -
V: TRBV27
J: TRBJ1-1
size: -
DNA: TGTGCCAGCAGTTTATCGGCCGCCTTTTTGAACACTGAAGCTTTCTTT
CDR3: CASSLSAAFLNTEAFF

D: TRBD2
V: TRBV7-8
J: TRBJ2-1
size: -
DNA: TGTGCCAGCAGCTTACCTCTCGCGGGGGAATACTACAATGAGCAGTTCTTC
CDR3: CASSLPLAGEYYNEQFF

D: -
V: TRBV18
J: TRBJ1-2
size: -
DNA: TGTGCCAGCTCCGCAGGGGCCACTAACTATGGCTACACCTTC
CDR3: CASSAGATNYGYTF